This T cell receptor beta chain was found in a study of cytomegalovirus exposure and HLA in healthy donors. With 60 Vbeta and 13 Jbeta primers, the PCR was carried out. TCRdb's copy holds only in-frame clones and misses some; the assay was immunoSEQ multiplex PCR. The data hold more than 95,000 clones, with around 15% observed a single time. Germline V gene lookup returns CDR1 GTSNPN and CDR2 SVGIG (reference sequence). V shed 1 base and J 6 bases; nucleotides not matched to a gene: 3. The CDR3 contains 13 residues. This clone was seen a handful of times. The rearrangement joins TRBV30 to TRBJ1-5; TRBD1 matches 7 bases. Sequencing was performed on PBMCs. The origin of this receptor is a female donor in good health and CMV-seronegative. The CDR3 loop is CAWSGTGAQPQHF. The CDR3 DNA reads TGTGCCTGGAGTGGTACAGGGGCTCAGCCCCAGCATTTT.